Here is one T cell receptor (beta chain) with its context. The table came from immunoSEQ multiplex PCR; TCRdb's copy has only in-frame clones and leaves some out. The sample includes 310,000 or so clones, around nine tenths of them seen just once. This record belongs to a study of blood T cell repertoires in COVID-19. Overall study context: Sites in the United States, Italy and Spain provided acute and convalescent COVID-19 samples. PBMCs, B-cell-depleted T cells, or T cells were the source of the cDNA or gDNA that made up the material.

The CDR3 length is 16 residues. Per germline, CDR1 LNHDA and CDR2 SQIVND (reference sequence). The ends lost 3 bases at V and 6 bases at J; junction bases unmatched: 12. The chain employs TRBV19 and TRBJ2-3; 7 bases agree with TRBD2. Sequencing was performed on peripheral blood. The sequence was collected from a woman in her thirties with COVID-19, enrolled during active disease. Written as DNA, the CDR3 is TGTGCCAGTAGTATCCCCAGCGGGGAAAGCGGGGATACGCAGTATTTT. Residues: CASSIPSGESGDTQYF.